The 20 T cell receptor beta chains given below trace back to one sample, sequenced in a study of T-cell reconstitution after alpha-beta-depleted transplantation in children. Library preparation (for TCRbeta) was performed with unique molecular identifiers. One entry per CDR3 protein, called by TCRdb with MiXCR from the PCR reads. Of some 190,000 distinct CDR3 sequences listed, around 10% are singletons. Sequenced material: PBMCs, taken before TCRalphabeta/CD19-depleted stem cell transplant. The receptors were sampled from a boy aged 2-15 years with acute myeloid leukemia, due to receive a stem cell transplant.

As concerns this clonotype: A much larger clonotype is one base distant, so this may be a read error. The chain recombines TRBV6-1 with TRBJ2-3; TRBD2 aligns across 8 bases. The CDR3 sequence is 13 residues long. The trim removed 8 bases at V and 4 bases at J, leaving 5 bases unmatched. Germline loops: CDR1 MNHNS, CDR2 SASEGT. The CDR3 nucleotides are TGTGCCAGCGGGGGACTAGACGCAGATACGCAGTATTTT. Translating gives CASGGLDADTQYF.

This clonotype showed up many times. The V gene is TRBV2, the J gene TRBJ1-1; 9 bases map to TRBD1. The CDR3 has 13 residues. Looked up from germline, CDR1 is SNHLY and CDR2 is FYNNEI. The junction had 2 bases not matched to a gene; V was cut back by 9 bases and J by 0 bases. The CDR3 spells CASWDRVNTEAFF. In DNA form, the CDR3 reads TGTGCCAGTTGGGACAGGGTGAACACTGAAGCTTTCTTT.

Ten or more counts support this clonotype. The chain combines TRBV20-1 with TRBJ2-3; TRBD2 matches at 9 bases. The length of the CDR3 is 14 residues. Trimming removed 6 bases from V and 2 bases from J; junction bases left unmatched: 6. Germline V gene lookup returns CDR1 DFQATT and CDR2 SNEGSKA (reference sequence). The CDR3 DNA is TGCAGTGCCATAGCGGGGGCCACCACAGATACGCAGTATTTT. This translates into CSAIAGATTDTQYF.

This clonotype was detected a few times. The V call is TRBV29-1, the J call TRBJ2-2; no definite D call. Trimming took off 4 bases at V and 6 bases at J, with 6 bases between the two ends. The CDR3 is made up of 11 amino acids. Germline assignment: CDR1 SQVTM and CDR2 ANQGSEA. CDR3: CSVGAAGELFF. CDR3 bases: TGCAGCGTTGGGGCGGCCGGGGAGCTGTTTTTT.

This clonotype has a count of ten or more. In nucleotides, the CDR3 is TGTGCCAGCAGCCCGATAGCGGGGAATGACAATGAGCAGTTCTTC. Its translation is CASSPIAGNDNEQFF. The chain has TRBV14 and TRBJ2-1; 8 bases fit TRBD2. The CDR3 is made up of 15 amino acids. CDR1 SGHDN and CDR2 FVKESK come from the germline V gene. Trimming cost V 4 bases and J 5 bases; bases outside gene matches: 7.

This clonotype was observed at least ten times. The chain links TRBV7-2 to TRBJ2-1; D not certain. Germline CDR1 and CDR2: SGHTA and FQGNSA. The CDR3 extends over 11 amino acids. Trimming shortened V by 1 base and J by 11 bases, and 6 bases separated the two germline ends. CDR3 in DNA: TGTGCCAGCAGCTTAGTGACCAAGCAGTTCTTC. It specifies CASSLVTKQFF.

In its sample, this clonotype was seen many times. The chain combines TRBV6-5 with TRBJ2-2; 7 nucleotides align to TRBD1. The germline CDR1 and CDR2 sequences are MNHEY and SVGAGI. This CDR3 spans 13 amino acids. V shed 2 bases, J shed 7 bases, and the junction held 1 base outside the gene matches. CDR3 bases: TGTGCCAGCAGTTACACAGGGGACGGGGAGCTGTTTTTT. Protein product: CASSYTGDGELFF.

This clonotype was seen repeatedly, ten times or more. The rearrangement joins TRBV9 to TRBJ2-5; possible D gene TRBD1, 5 bases. CDR1 SGDLS and CDR2 YYNGEE come from the germline V gene. Deletions cut 0 bases from V and 1 base from J, with 10 bases between. This CDR3 is built from 15 residues. CDR3 loop: CASSVVGRSQETQYF. CDR3 DNA sequence: TGTGCCAGCAGCGTAGTGGGGCGGAGCCAAGAGACCCAGTACTTC.

V is TRBV20-1 and J is TRBJ2-5; 8 bases match TRBD2. The CDR3 has 12 residues. J lost 5 bases, V lost 5 bases, and 4 bases had no gene match. CDR1 is DFQATT, CDR2 SNEGSKA, per germline (reference sequence). This CDR3 reads CSAPPGGETQYF. For the CDR3, the DNA is TGCAGTGCTCCTCCGGGGGGGGAGACCCAGTACTTC.

This clonotype was observed at least ten times. The chain joins TRBV20-1 to TRBJ1-2; D is uncertain. Trimming shortened V by 6 bases and J by 2 bases, and 7 bases separated the two germline ends. Germline V CDR1 and CDR2: DFQATT, SNEGSKA (reference sequence). The CDR3 totals 11 residues. The CDR3 is CSANPNYGYTF. In DNA form, the CDR3 reads TGCAGTGCCAACCCCAACTATGGCTACACCTTC.

This clonotype was detected many times. The chain employs TRBV20-1 and TRBJ2-5; the match to TRBD2 covers 11 bases. Germline CDR1 reads DFQATT; CDR2 reads SNEGSKA (reference sequence). The V gene end was trimmed by 1 base and the J gene end by 9 bases; junction bases not matched to a gene: 10. The CDR3 is 15 amino acids. Written as DNA, the CDR3 is TGCAGTGCTAGAGGGTCTAGCGGGGGGATTGTGGCCCAGTACTTC. Encoded protein: CSARGSSGGIVAQYF.

There are many counts of this clonotype. V and J are TRBV6-4 and TRBJ2-3, with D tentatively TRBD1 (5 bases). The CDR3 runs to 13 residues. V dropped 8 bases and J dropped 2 bases, with 11 bases sitting between them. CDR1 and CDR2 (germline): MRHNA, SNTAGT. Here the CDR3 reads CASSTENTDTQYF. The CDR3 nucleotides are TGTGCCAGCTCGACAGAGAACACAGATACGCAGTATTTT.

This clonotype was observed many times. This chain links TRBV5-1 with TRBJ2-2; TRBD1 agrees at 7 bases. The junction had 2 bases not matched to a gene; V was cut back by 2 bases and J by 1 base. The length of the CDR3 is 15 residues. The germline V gene has CDR1 SGHRS and CDR2 YFSETQ. The CDR3 sequence is CASSFYRGNTGELFF. CDR3 nucleotides: TGCGCCAGCAGCTTCTACAGGGGGAACACCGGGGAGCTGTTTTTT. The complete variable domain, with remaining parts taken from reference TRBV5-1 and TRBJ2-2, reads KAGVTQTPRYLIKTRGQQVTLSCSPISGHRSVSWYQQTPGQGLQFLFEYFSETQRNKGNFPGRFSGRQFSNSRSEMNVSTLELGDSALYLCASSFYRGNTGELFFGEGSRLTVL.

In its sample, this clonotype was seen many times. V gene TRBV7-8 combines with J gene TRBJ2-2; the match to TRBD1 covers 7 bases. With V trimmed by 3 bases and J by 7 bases, 8 bases remained unmatched. CDR3 length equals 15 residues. From germline, CDR1 is SGHVS and CDR2 FQNEAQ. CDR3 loop: CASSFNQGVNGELFF. For the CDR3, the DNA is TGTGCCAGCAGCTTTAATCAGGGGGTAAACGGGGAGCTGTTTTTT.

The V call is TRBV28, the J call TRBJ2-3; D possibly corresponds to TRBD2 (6 bases). Per germline, CDR1 MDHEN and CDR2 SYDVKM. Trimming removed 9 bases from V and 5 bases from J, with 12 bases in between. This CDR3 region has 12 residues. The CDR3 bases are TGTGCCAGGGGGCCCGGGAGAGATACGCAGTATTTT. Protein: CARGPGRDTQYF.

This clonotype was seen ten or more times. The chain couples TRBV7-8 to TRBJ2-1; D might be TRBD2 (5 bases). CDR1 is SGHVS, CDR2 FQNEAQ, per germline. Trimming stripped 5 bases from V and 2 bases from J, with 13 bases between. The CDR3 is 15 residues long. The DNA for the CDR3 is TGTGCCAGCAGCCCCCGCGGGTCTACCTACAATGAGCAGTTCTTC. Protein product: CASSPRGSTYNEQFF.

This clonotype has at least ten counts. The V gene is TRBV29-1, the J gene TRBJ1-1, with D hard to call. The CDR3 contains 15 residues. Deletions cut 5 bases from V and 6 bases from J, with 22 bases between. The germline gives CDR1 SQVTM, CDR2 ANQGSEA. CDR3 loop: CSVRRDLVVVSEAFF. CDR3 nucleotides: TGCAGCGTTCGGAGGGATCTGGTAGTTGTCTCTGAAGCTTTCTTT.

This chain uses TRBV7-9 with TRBJ1-6; D gene uncertain. V was shortened by 4 bases and J by 10 bases, with 17 bases between the two germline ends. Germline loops: CDR1 SEHNR, CDR2 FQNEAQ (reference sequence). The CDR3 has 15 amino acids. This CDR3 reads CASSSDRGTWSPLHF. In DNA form, the CDR3 reads TGTGCCAGCAGCTCCGATCGGGGAACCTGGTCACCCCTCCACTTT.

Many counts were recorded for this clonotype. The chain employs TRBV5-6 and TRBJ2-5, with 8 bases identical to TRBD1. V dropped 3 bases and J dropped 2; count of bases not matched to a gene: 12. This CDR3 is built from 17 residues. Germline CDR1 is SGHDT and CDR2 is YYEEEE. The CDR3 here is CASSSLHRGAAQETQYF. CDR3 bases: TGTGCCAGCAGCTCGCTACACAGGGGGGCCGCGCAAGAGACCCAGTACTTC.

The chain carries TRBV20-1 and TRBJ2-1, with TRBD1 identical over 9 bases. V lost 3 bases to trimming and J lost 6 bases; unmatched junction nucleotides: 6. Germline lookup yields CDR1 DFQATT and CDR2 SNEGSKA (reference sequence). CDR3 length: 14 amino acids. Here the CDR3 reads CSARPGQGFNEQFF. For the CDR3, the DNA is TGCAGTGCTAGGCCGGGACAGGGTTTCAATGAGCAGTTCTTC.